This TCR beta chain was retrieved from a study of human T cells and chemical hapten exposure. MiXCR, run by TCRdb on the RACE reads, gives a single entry per CDR3 protein. This table holds 80,000 to 95,000 distinct CDR3 sequences, 8% to 10% found once. General observations from the study: With patch test score, the counts of PT1 expanded TCRs showed a positive correlation. Among expanded TCRs, significantly more large CDR3 similarity clusters formed than among controls.

The table lists this clonotype with a few counts. Its antigen remains unidentified. Germline assignment: CDR1 SGHNT and CDR2 YYREEE (reference sequence). The length of the CDR3 is 14 residues. V shed 0 bases and J shed 4 bases, with 10 bases lying between them. The time point was: pre-sensitization, week 0. Stated treatment: therapeutic diphenylcyclopropenone sensitization with weekly scalp DPC. Extraction of total RNA was performed on unfractionated whole blood. This TCR was sampled from a woman aged 35 to 49 with alopecia areata. Some clones in this sample may be carry-over from other donors' samples. The chain employs TRBV5-4 and TRBJ1-1; D remains ambiguous. The specimen was whole blood, collected in connection with sensitization to the hapten diphenylcyclopropenone (DPC). CDR3 sequence: CASSLDSGITEAFF. The CDR3 region has the DNA TGTGCCAGCAGCTTGGATTCGGGTATCACTGAAGCTTTCTTT.